This T cell receptor (beta chain) was retrieved from a study of graft-versus-host responses after intestinal transplantation. Study-wide context: As for transplant type, recipients had multivisceral, liver-intestinal, or isolated intestinal grafts. Induction using anti-thymocyte globulin, followed by tacrolimus and steroids for about 3 years, was given to all recipients.

Of note for this clone: Its matching antigen is unknown.

Sequencing used immunoSEQ multiplex PCR; TCRdb keeps in-frame clones, though not all of them. The table records 20,000 to 30,000 clones, roughly 83% of them present only once. Whole-study findings and limits: Recipient marrow harbored GvH clones, some of which surfaced first in ileum or blood.

The CDR3 runs to 16 residues. CDR1 and CDR2 from the germline V gene are LNHDA and SQIVND (reference sequence). The V end was cut by 3 bases, the J end by 0 bases, with 15 bases between. The material sequenced was PBMCs, taken about 27 days after intestinal transplant. The genes are TRBV19 and TRBJ2-7; TRBD1 is a possible D gene (5 bases). This receptor was identified in a human patient who received an intestinal transplant, so some T cells may come from the graft donor. CDR3 sequence (DNA): TGTGCCAGTAGTATCAGGGATGCAGGAAGCTCCTACGAGCAGTACTTC. Protein product: CASSIRDAGSSYEQYF.